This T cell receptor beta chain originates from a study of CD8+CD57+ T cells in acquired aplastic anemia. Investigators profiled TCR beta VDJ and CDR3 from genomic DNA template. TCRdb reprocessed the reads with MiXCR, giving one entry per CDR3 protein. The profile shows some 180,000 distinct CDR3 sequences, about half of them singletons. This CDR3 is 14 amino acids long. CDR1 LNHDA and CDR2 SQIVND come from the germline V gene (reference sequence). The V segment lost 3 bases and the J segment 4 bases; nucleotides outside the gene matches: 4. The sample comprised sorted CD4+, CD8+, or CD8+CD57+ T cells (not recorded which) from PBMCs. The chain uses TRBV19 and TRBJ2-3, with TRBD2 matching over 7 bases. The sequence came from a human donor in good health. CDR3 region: CASSMSGGPDTQYF. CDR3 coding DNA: TGTGCCAGTAGTATGTCGGGGGGACCAGATACGCAGTATTTT.